Each of the 30 T cell receptor beta chains below was sequenced from the same sample in a study of molecular identifiers for immune sequencing clone quantification. TCRdb fed the PCR reads into MiXCR, producing one record per CDR3 protein. The table has approximately 320,000 distinct CDR3 sequences, roughly a quarter seen once; the top ten hold around 0.74%. Sample: naive CD8+ T cells from blood, with Jurkat cell RNA spiked in. Documented subset: FACS-sorted CD8+CD4-CCR7+CD45RA+ naive T cells. The receptors derive from a human donor in good health. Some libraries in this study had Jurkat cell RNA spiked in.

J is TRBJ2-5 and V is TRBV12-3 or TRBV12-4, with D possibly being TRBD1 (5 bases). CDR3 length: 13 amino acids. V was shortened by 6 bases and J by 1 base, with 9 bases between the two germline ends. The CDR3 DNA reads as TGTGCCAGCAGAAGACAGCCCCAAGAGACCCAGTACTTC. It is translated as CASRRQPQETQYF.

There are a few counts of this clonotype. The gene calls are TRBV7-3 and TRBJ2-3; TRBD1 matches at 9 bases. The CDR3 loop spans 18 amino acids. V lost 6 bases and J lost 4; bases outside the gene matches: 17. Germline CDR1 SGHTA, CDR2 FQGTGA. The CDR3 loop is CASSEGVTGGGFSDTQYF. The CDR3, as DNA: TGTGCCAGCAGTGAAGGCGTGACAGGGGGAGGGTTTTCAGATACGCAGTATTTT.

A remark on this clonotype: A much larger clone is a single base away; this may be a read error. V and J are TRBV29-1 and TRBJ2-5; the D is unclear. The CDR3 has 13 amino acids. Germline CDR1 reads SQVTM; CDR2 reads ANQGSEA. CDR3 coding DNA: TGCAGCGTTGAATCTTCGATTCTGGAGACCCGGTACTTC. This codes for CSVESSILETRYF.

V usage is TRBV30 and J usage is TRBJ1-1; 7 bases are shared with TRBD1. The V segment lost 5 bases and the J segment 3 bases; nucleotides outside the gene matches: 9. Per the germline V gene, CDR1 is GTSNPN and CDR2 is SVGIG (reference sequence). The CDR3 has 14 residues. The DNA of the CDR3 is TGTGCCTGGGTGACAGGGTACGTAGACACTGAAGCTTTCTTT. Translating it yields CAWVTGYVDTEAFF.

This clonotype was recorded many times. The chain employs TRBV2 and TRBJ2-7; D remains unclear. The V gene lost 8 bases and the J gene lost 6 bases, with 14 bases spanning the gap. The CDR3 totals 12 residues. CDR1 is SNHLY, CDR2 FYNNEI, per germline. The CDR3 loop reads CASAFSGTEQYF. The CDR3 DNA is TGTGCCAGCGCTTTTTCAGGAACCGAGCAGTACTTC.

This clonotype was seen only a few times. The chain couples TRBV12-3 or TRBV12-4 to TRBJ2-3; unclear D gene. This CDR3 region has 16 residues. V lost 4 bases to trimming and J lost 2 bases, with 16 bases between them. DNA of the CDR3: TGTGCCAGCAGTTCTCCCTCGGCTACCTACACAGATACGCAGTATTTT. Amino acid sequence: CASSSPSATYTDTQYF.

The V call is TRBV9, the J call TRBJ1-3; D unclear. V lost 0 bases and J lost 0, with 7 bases in between. CDR1 and CDR2 (germline): SGDLS, YYNGEE. This CDR3 has 15 residues. CDR3 protein: CASSVGQTSGNTIYF. The CDR3 DNA reads TGTGCCAGCAGCGTAGGGCAGACCTCTGGAAACACCATATATTTT.

At least ten counts were recorded for this clonotype. This sequence joins TRBV6-5 and TRBJ1-4, with a tentative D call TRBD1 (5 bases). CDR1 and CDR2 (germline): MNHEY, SVGAGI. This CDR3 is 13 amino acids long. V lost 5 bases and J 13 bases, leaving 17 bases between the germline ends. Written as DNA, the CDR3 is TGTGCCAGCAGTGACCCGGGACCCACCGGACTGTTTTTT. It specifies CASSDPGPTGLFF.

Concerning this clonotype itself: The junction shows a germline mismatch at one end, possibly a read error. The gene calls are TRBV27 and TRBJ2-7, with 9 bases lining up with TRBD2. This CDR3 has 15 amino acids. Per the germline V gene, CDR1 is MNHEY and CDR2 is SMNVEV (reference sequence). The CDR3 nucleotides read TGTGTCAGCAGTCCATTAGGATCGCTAGCGGGAGAGCAGTACTTC. Translating gives CVSSPLGSLAGEQYF.

Many counts were recorded for this clonotype. The V and J genes are TRBV18 and TRBJ2-7; the match to TRBD1 covers 10 bases. Germline CDR1 KGHSH, CDR2 LQKENI. V was pared by 4 bases and J by 4 bases, with 4 bases of the junction left unmatched. The CDR3 length is 14 residues. The CDR3 loop is CASSRDRGGYEQYF. The CDR3 region has the DNA TGTGCCAGCTCACGGGACAGGGGTGGATACGAGCAGTACTTC.

Of note for this clonotype: A much larger clonotype is one base distant, so this may be a read error. J is TRBJ2-7 and V is TRBV3-1; no clear D. There are 12 residues in the CDR3. Germline-derived CDR1 and CDR2 are LGHDT and YNNKEL (reference sequence). This CDR3 is CARSQETEEQYF. DNA for the CDR3: TGTGCCCGCAGCCAAGAGACTGAGGAGCAGTACTTC.

This clonotype was counted at least ten times. The rearrangement links TRBV4-2 to TRBJ1-3; D gene ambiguous. Germline V lookup: CDR1 LGHNA, CDR2 YNFKEQ. The CDR3 is 13 amino acids. Trimming cost V 0 bases and J 3 bases, with 3 bases left between them. The DNA of the CDR3 is TGTGCCAGCAGCCAAGACTTTGGAAACACCATATATTTT. It encodes CASSQDFGNTIYF.

With regard to this clonotype: A much larger clone sits a single nucleotide away, making a read error possible. The CDR3 DNA follows: TGTGCCAGCAGTTACAGGGACACCCAGGGGCACACTGAAGCTTTCTTT. Its translation is CASSYRDTQGHTEAFF. V is TRBV6-2 or TRBV6-3 and J is TRBJ1-1; D perhaps matches TRBD1 (6 bases). The germline V gene encodes CDR1 MNHEY and CDR2 SVGEGT. Trimming pared 2 bases from V and 3 bases from J, leaving 16 bases between. The CDR3 covers 16 residues.

On this clonotype: One junction end disagrees with the germline gene, perhaps due to a read error. The chain recombines TRBV27 with TRBJ2-7, with 7 bases aligning to TRBD2. The CDR3 consists of 18 residues. Germline values: CDR1 MNHEY, CDR2 SMNVEV (reference sequence). In nucleotides, the CDR3 is TGTGCCAGCAGTTTATCAGGCCCGGCTGGCGGGAGCTCCTACGGGCAGTACTTC. Translated, it gives CASSLSGPAGGSSYGQYF.

In this sample, this clonotype turned up a few times. V is TRBV21-1 and J is TRBJ1-1; the table calls TRBD1, which could not be checked here. TRBV21-1 is reported as a pseudogene. This CDR3 has 18 amino acids. The CDR3 DNA follows: TGTGCCAGCAGCAAGGCGACAGGTCCGTCCTTGATGAACACTGAAGCTTTCTTT. Its translation: CASSKATGPSLMNTEAFF.

Regarding this clonotype: This could be a read error, since a much larger clone is one nucleotide away. The chain recombines TRBV27 with TRBJ1-6, with D uncertain. V lost 11 bases, J lost 3 bases, and 8 bases lay in between. The CDR3 spans 12 residues. Germline V gene lookup returns CDR1 MNHEY and CDR2 SMNVEV (reference sequence). The CDR3 bases are TGTGCCCCCTCCTACTATAATTCACCCCTCCACTTT. Protein: CAPSYYNSPLHF.

In the case of this clonotype: This may come from a read error, since a much larger clone is one base off. This chain links TRBV29-1 with TRBJ2-7; 8 nucleotides line up with TRBD1. Looked up from germline, CDR1 is SQVTM and CDR2 is ANQGSEA. V lost 4 bases and J lost 6; bases outside the gene matches: 8. CDR3 length: 13 residues. This chain's CDR3 is CSVAGTGVCEQYF. The CDR3 DNA is TGCAGCGTTGCCGGGACAGGAGTCTGCGAGCAGTACTTC.

This clonotype was detected ten times or more. The gene calls are TRBV6-6 and TRBJ1-5, with 7 bases fitting TRBD1. This CDR3 is built from 14 residues. With 6 bases clipped from V and 3 bases from J, the junction kept 5 bases outside the gene matches. Germline assignment: CDR1 MNHNY and CDR2 SVGAGI (reference sequence). The CDR3 here is CASRETGLNQPQHF. CDR3 in DNA: TGTGCCAGCAGGGAGACAGGGCTCAATCAGCCCCAGCATTTT.

This clonotype has just a few counts. This chain uses TRBV13 with TRBJ2-3, with no clear D. The CDR3 covers 12 residues. Germline loops: CDR1 PRHDT, CDR2 FYEKMQ (reference sequence). Trimming took 5 bases from V and 6 from J, leaving 9 bases between them. The CDR3 sequence is CASSPGLDTQYF. The DNA of the CDR3 is TGTGCCAGCAGCCCGGGCCTGGATACGCAGTATTTT.

This clonotype was seen only a few times. The DNA for the CDR3 is TGCGCCAGCAGCCAAGACTTTCAGTACGGGGCCAACGTCCTGACTTTC. Translation: CASSQDFQYGANVLTF. The V call is TRBV4-1, the J call TRBJ2-6, with unresolved D. The CDR3 runs 16 residues. V lost 0 bases and J 4 bases, leaving 10 bases between the germline ends. Germline V gene lookup returns CDR1 MGHRA and CDR2 YSYEKL.

Comments on this clonotype: One end of the junction varies from germline; a read error may be responsible. The rearrangement joins TRBV11-2 to TRBJ2-7; TRBD1 agrees at 9 bases. CDR3 length equals 14 residues. CDR1 and CDR2 (germline): SGHAT, FQNNGV. This chain's CDR3 is CANSQGTGNYEQYF. CDR3 in DNA: TGTGCCAACAGCCAAGGGACAGGGAACTACGAGCAGTACTTC.

At least ten counts were recorded for this clonotype. The chain is built from TRBV9 and TRBJ1-5; TRBD1 is a possible D gene (5 bases). The CDR3 spans 14 residues. Germline V gene sequence: CDR1 SGDLS, CDR2 YYNGEE. Trimming pared 0 bases from V and 5 bases from J, leaving 9 bases between. CDR3 in amino acids: CASSVGRDHQPQHF. The CDR3 DNA sequence: TGTGCCAGCAGCGTAGGCAGGGATCATCAGCCCCAGCATTTT.

The sample holds a few counts of this clonotype. The V call is TRBV28, the J call TRBJ1-1, with 8 bases matching TRBD1. Per the germline V gene, CDR1 is MDHEN and CDR2 is SYDVKM. This CDR3 contains 16 residues. Trimming at V came to 5 bases and at J to 4 bases, leaving 12 bases not matched to a gene. The CDR3 spells CASSILTGGKVTEAFF. The CDR3 coding sequence is TGTGCCAGCAGTATCCTAACAGGGGGGAAGGTCACTGAAGCTTTCTTT.

Ten or more counts support this clonotype. The chain combines TRBV29-1 with TRBJ2-5, with D perhaps being TRBD1 or TRBD2 (5 bases each). This CDR3 is built from 12 residues. Germline lookup yields CDR1 SQVTM and CDR2 ANQGSEA. V lost 6 bases to trimming and J lost 10 bases, with 18 bases between them. The CDR3 here is CSVRAGMRGQYF. CDR3 DNA: TGCAGCGTAAGGGCCGGGATGAGGGGCCAGTACTTC.

This clonotype was seen many times. V usage is TRBV7-9 and J usage is TRBJ1-1; 8 bases are shared with TRBD1. CDR3 size: 16 residues. Germline loops: CDR1 SEHNR, CDR2 FQNEAQ (reference sequence). Trimming at V came to 5 bases and at J to 0 bases, leaving 8 bases not matched to a gene. Written as DNA, the CDR3 is TGTGCCAGCAGCCGAGCTCAGGGGGCCTTGAACACTGAAGCTTTCTTT. Encoded protein: CASSRAQGALNTEAFF.

There are many counts of this clonotype. V usage is TRBV20-1 and J usage is TRBJ2-7; no firm D call. Germline assignment: CDR1 DFQATT and CDR2 SNEGSKA (reference sequence). The CDR3 is 11 residues long. V dropped 7 bases and J dropped 2 bases, with 9 bases sitting between them. The CDR3 nucleotides are TGCAGTGTCCACGACACCTACGAGCAGTACTTC. Translation: CSVHDTYEQYF.

This chain joins TRBV5-5 and TRBJ1-1; 11 bases map to TRBD1. CDR3 length equals 14 residues. V shed 8 bases, J shed 5 bases, and the junction held 8 bases outside the gene matches. The V gene's germline CDR1 is SGHKS and CDR2 YYEKEE (reference sequence). CDR3 in amino acids: CARGPGTGGTEAFF. The CDR3 DNA reads TGTGCCAGAGGCCCCGGGACAGGGGGGACTGAAGCTTTCTTT.

This clonotype was observed a handful of times. This chain uses TRBV6-1 with TRBJ2-2, with 12 bases identical to TRBD2. Germline V lookup: CDR1 MNHNS, CDR2 SASEGT. This CDR3 contains 16 residues. V shed 5 bases, J shed 0 bases, and the junction held 1 base outside the gene matches. The CDR3 bases are TGTGCCAGCAGTCCTAGCGGGGGGGCGAACACCGGGGAGCTGTTTTTT. Encoded protein: CASSPSGGANTGELFF.

The chain employs TRBV27 and TRBJ2-7, with 8 nucleotides matching TRBD2. With 3 bases clipped from V and 5 bases from J, the junction kept 15 bases outside the gene matches. Germline CDR1 MNHEY, CDR2 SMNVEV (reference sequence). The CDR3 is 17 amino acids. This chain's CDR3 is CASSFIIGGGPLHEQYF. Written as DNA, the CDR3 is TGTGCCAGCAGTTTTATTATAGGCGGGGGGCCGCTTCACGAGCAGTACTTC.

The chain links TRBV7-9 to TRBJ1-1, with TRBD1 matching 7 bases. The CDR3 covers 14 residues. V trimming: 5 bases; J trimming: 4 bases; junction bases outside the gene matches: 7. Germline-derived CDR1 and CDR2 are SEHNR and FQNEAQ (reference sequence). As DNA, the CDR3 is TGTGCCAGCAGCAAGGGGGACAGACTCACTGAAGCTTTCTTT. Its protein is CASSKGDRLTEAFF. The full variable domain, rest sourced from reference TRBV7-9 and TRBJ1-1, is DTGVSQNPRHKITKRGQNVTFRCDPISEHNRLYWYRQTLGQGPEFLTYFQNEAQLEKSRLLSDRFSAERPKGSFSTLEIQRTEQGDSAMYLCASSKGDRLTEAFFGQGTRLTVV.